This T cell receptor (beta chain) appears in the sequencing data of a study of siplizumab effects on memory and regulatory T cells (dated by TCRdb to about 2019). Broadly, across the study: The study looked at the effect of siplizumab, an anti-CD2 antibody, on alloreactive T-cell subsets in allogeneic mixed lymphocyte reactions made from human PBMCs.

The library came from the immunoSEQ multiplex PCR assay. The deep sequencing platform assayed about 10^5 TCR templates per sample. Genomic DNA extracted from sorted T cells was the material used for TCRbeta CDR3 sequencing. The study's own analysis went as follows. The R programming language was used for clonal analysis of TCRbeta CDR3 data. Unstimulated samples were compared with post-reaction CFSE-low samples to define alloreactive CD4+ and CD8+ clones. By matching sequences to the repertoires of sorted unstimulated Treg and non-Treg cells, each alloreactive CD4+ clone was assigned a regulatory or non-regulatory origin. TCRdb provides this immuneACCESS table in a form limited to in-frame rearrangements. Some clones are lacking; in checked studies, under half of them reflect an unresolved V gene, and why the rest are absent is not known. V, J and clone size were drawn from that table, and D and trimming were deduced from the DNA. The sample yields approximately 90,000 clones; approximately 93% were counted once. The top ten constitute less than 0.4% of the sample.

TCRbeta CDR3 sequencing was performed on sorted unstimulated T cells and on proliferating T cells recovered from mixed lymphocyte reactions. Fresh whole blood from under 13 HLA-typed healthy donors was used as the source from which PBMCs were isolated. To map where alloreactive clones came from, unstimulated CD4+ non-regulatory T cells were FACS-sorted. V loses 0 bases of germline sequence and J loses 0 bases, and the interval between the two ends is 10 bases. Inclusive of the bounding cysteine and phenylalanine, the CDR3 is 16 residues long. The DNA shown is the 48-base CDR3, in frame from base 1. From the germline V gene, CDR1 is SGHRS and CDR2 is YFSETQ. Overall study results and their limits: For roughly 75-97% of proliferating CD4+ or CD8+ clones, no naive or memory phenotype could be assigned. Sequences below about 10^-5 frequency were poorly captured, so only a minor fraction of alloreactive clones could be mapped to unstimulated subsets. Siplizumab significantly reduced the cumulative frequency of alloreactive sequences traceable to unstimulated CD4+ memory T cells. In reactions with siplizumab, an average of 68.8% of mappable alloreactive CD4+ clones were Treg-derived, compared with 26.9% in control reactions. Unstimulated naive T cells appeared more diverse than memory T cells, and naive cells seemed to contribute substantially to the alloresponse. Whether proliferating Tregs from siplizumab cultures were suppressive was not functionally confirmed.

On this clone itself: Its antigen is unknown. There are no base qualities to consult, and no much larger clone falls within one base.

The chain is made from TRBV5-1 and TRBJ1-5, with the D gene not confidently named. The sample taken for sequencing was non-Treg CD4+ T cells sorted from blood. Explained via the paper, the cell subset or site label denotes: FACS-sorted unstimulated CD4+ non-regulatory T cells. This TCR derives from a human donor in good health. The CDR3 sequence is CASSLGVGSSNQPQHF. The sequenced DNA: TGCGCCAGCAGCTTGGGGGTAGGATCTAGCAATCAGCCCCAGCATTTT.